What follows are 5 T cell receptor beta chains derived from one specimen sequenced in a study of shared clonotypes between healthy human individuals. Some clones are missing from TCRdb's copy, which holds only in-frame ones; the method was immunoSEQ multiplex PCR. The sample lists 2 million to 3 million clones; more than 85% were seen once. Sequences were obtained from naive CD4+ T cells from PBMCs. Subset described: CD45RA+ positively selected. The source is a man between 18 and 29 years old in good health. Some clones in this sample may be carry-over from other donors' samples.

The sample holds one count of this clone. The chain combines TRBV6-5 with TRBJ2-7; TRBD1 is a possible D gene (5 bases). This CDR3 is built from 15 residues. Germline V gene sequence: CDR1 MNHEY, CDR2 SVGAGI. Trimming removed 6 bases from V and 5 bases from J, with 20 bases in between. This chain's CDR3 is CASRRGTQSAHEQYF. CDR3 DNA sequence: TGTGCCAGCAGAAGGGGCACACAATCGGCCCACGAGCAGTACTTC.

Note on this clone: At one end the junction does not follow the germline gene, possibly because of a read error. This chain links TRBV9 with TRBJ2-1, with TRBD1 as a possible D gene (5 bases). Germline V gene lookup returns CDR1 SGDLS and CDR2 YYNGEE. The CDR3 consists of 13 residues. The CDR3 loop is CASSVAPDTPTIF. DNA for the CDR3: TGTGCCAGCAGCGTCGCTCCGGACACTCCGACGATCTTC.

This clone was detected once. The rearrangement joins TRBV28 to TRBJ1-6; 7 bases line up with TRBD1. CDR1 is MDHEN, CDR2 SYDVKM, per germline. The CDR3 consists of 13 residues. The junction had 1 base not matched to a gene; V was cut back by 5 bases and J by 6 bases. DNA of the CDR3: TGTGCCAGCAGTGGACAGGTTAATTCACCCCTCCACTTT. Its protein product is CASSGQVNSPLHF.

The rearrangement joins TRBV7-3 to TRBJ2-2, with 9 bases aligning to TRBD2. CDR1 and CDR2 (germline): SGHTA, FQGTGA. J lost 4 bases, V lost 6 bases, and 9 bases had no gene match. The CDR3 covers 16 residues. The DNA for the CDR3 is TGTGCCAGCAGTAGAAGCATAGCGGGAGCCACCGGGGAGCTGTTTTTT. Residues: CASSRSIAGATGELFF.

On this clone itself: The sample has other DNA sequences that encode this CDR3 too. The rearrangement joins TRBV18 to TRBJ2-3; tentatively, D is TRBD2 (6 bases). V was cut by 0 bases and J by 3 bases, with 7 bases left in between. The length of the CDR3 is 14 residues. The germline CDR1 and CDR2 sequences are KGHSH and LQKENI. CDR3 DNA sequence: TGTGCCAGCTCACCACCCGGAGGGACAGATACGCAGTATTTT. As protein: CASSPPGGTDTQYF.